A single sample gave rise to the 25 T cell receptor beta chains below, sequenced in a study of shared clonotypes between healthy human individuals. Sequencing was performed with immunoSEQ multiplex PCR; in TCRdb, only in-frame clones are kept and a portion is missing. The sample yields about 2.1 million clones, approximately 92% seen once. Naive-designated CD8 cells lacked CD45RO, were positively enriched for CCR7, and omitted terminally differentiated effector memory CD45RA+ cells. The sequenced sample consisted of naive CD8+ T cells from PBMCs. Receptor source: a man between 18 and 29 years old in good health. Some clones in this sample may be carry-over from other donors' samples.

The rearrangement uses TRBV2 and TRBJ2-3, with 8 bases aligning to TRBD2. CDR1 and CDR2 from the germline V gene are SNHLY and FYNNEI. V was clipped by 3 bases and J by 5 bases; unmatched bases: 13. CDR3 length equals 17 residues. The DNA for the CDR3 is TGTGCCAGCAGTGAGGGGCCTTACGGGAGGGGGGAAGATACGCAGTATTTT. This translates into CASSEGPYGRGEDTQYF.

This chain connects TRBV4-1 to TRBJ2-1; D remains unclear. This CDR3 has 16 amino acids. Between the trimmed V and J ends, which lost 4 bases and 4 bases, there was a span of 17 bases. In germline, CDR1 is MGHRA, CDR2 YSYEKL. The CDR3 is CASSPRGEPQYNEQFF. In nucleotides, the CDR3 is TGCGCCAGCAGCCCGCGAGGCGAGCCCCAGTACAATGAGCAGTTCTTC.

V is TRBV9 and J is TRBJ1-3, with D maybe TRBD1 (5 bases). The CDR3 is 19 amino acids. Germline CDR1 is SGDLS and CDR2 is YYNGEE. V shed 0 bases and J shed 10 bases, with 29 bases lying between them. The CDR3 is CASSVGDGLARSLPGTIYF. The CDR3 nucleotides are TGTGCCAGCAGCGTAGGGGACGGACTAGCCAGGAGCTTACCGGGGACCATATATTTT.

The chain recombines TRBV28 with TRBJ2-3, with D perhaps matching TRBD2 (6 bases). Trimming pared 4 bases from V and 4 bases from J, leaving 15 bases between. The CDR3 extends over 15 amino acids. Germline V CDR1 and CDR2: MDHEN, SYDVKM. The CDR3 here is CASSSPGAGPDTQYF. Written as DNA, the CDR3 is TGTGCCAGCAGTTCTCCGGGAGCGGGTCCAGATACGCAGTATTTT.

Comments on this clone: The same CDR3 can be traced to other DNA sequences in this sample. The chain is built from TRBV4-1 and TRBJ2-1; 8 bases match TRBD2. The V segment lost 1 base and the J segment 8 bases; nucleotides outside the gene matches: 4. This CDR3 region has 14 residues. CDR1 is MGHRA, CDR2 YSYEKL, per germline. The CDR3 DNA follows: TGCGCCAGCAGCCAAGGTACTAGCGGCGATGAGCAGTTCTTC. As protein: CASSQGTSGDEQFF.

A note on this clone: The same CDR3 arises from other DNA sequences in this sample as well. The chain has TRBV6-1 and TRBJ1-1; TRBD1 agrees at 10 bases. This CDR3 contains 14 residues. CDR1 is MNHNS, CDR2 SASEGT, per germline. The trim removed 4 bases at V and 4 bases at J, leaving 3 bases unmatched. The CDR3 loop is CASSGDRGSTEAFF. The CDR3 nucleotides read TGTGCCAGCAGTGGGGACAGGGGATCCACTGAAGCTTTCTTT.

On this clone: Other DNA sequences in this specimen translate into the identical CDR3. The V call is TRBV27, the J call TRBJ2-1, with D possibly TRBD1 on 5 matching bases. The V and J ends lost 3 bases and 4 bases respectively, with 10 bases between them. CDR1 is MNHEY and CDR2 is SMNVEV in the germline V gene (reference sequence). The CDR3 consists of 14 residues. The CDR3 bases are TGTGCCAGCAGTTTTCAGGGCCGGTACAATGAGCAGTTCTTC. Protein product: CASSFQGRYNEQFF.

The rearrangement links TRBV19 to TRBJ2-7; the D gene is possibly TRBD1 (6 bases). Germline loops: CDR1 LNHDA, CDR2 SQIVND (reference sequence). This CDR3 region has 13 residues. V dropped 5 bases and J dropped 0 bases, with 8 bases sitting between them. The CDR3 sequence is CASSQGHSYEQYF. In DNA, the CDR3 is TGTGCCAGTAGTCAGGGGCACTCCTACGAGCAGTACTTC.

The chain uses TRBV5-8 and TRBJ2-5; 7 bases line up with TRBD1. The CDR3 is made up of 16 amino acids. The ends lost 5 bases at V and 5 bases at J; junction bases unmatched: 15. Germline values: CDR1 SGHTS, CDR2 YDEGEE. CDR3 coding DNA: TGTGCCAGCAGTACCCGGGACAGACCCTTAGGGGAGACCCAGTACTTC. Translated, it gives CASSTRDRPLGETQYF.

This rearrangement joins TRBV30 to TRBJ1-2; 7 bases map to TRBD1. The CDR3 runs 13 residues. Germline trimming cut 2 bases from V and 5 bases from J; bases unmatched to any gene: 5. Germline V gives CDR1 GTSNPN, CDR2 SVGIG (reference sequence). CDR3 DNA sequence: TGTGCCTGGAGTTCGGAGGGGGCGTATGGCTACACCTTC. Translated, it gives CAWSSEGAYGYTF.

CDR3 in amino acids: CASSDRTVGNTEAFF. Written as DNA, the CDR3 is TGTGCCAGTAGTGACCGGACGGTCGGGAATACTGAAGCTTTCTTT. V is TRBV19 and J is TRBJ1-1; no definite D call. Germline assignment: CDR1 LNHDA and CDR2 SQIVND (reference sequence). Trimming pared 5 bases from V and 5 bases from J, leaving 18 bases between. The CDR3 is 15 amino acids. Combining the CDR3 with reference TRBV19 and TRBJ1-1 gives the whole variable domain DGGITQSPKYLFRKEGQNVTLSCEQNLNHDAMYWYRQDPGQGLRLIYYSQIVNDFQKGDIAEGYSVSREKKESFPLTVTSAQKNPTAFYLCASSDRTVGNTEAFFGQGTRLTVV.

CDR3 sequence (DNA): TGTGCCAGCTCACCACCGCGTGCTATCGCGAACACCGGGGAGCTGTTTTTT. It encodes CASSPPRAIANTGELFF. The chain employs TRBV18 and TRBJ2-2, with D unclear. CDR1 is KGHSH and CDR2 is LQKENI in the germline V gene. V lost 0 bases and J lost 0, with 11 bases in between. This CDR3 contains 17 residues.

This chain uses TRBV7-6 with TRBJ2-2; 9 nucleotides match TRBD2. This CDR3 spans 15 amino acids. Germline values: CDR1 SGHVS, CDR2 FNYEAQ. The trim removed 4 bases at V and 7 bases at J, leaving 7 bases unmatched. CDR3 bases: TGTGCCAGCAGCTGGGGGGGACTAGCCTTCGGGGAGCTGTTTTTT. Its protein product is CASSWGGLAFGELFF. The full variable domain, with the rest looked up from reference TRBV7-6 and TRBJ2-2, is GAGVSQSPRYKVTKRGQDVALRCDPISGHVSLYWYRQALGQGPEFLTYFNYEAQQDKSGLPNDRFSAERPEGSISTLTIQRTEQRDSAMYRCASSWGGLAFGELFFGEGSRLTVL.

The CDR3 region is CASSQDHAYEQYF. CDR3 in DNA: TGCGCCAGCAGCCAAGATCACGCCTACGAGCAGTACTTC. The chain joins TRBV4-1 to TRBJ2-7, with D unclear. Germline V gene lookup returns CDR1 MGHRA and CDR2 YSYEKL. This CDR3 is 13 amino acids long. Trimming pared 0 bases from V and 2 bases from J, leaving 5 bases between.

For the CDR3, the DNA is TGTGCCAGCAGTCGCCAAACCAGGGGGCTCCTGACGAACACCGGGGAGCTGTTTTTT. Amino acids: CASSRQTRGLLTNTGELFF. This chain links TRBV28 with TRBJ2-2; 8 positions agree with TRBD1. In germline, CDR1 is MDHEN, CDR2 SYDVKM. V was clipped by 5 bases and J by 0 bases; unmatched bases: 14. This CDR3 is built from 19 residues.

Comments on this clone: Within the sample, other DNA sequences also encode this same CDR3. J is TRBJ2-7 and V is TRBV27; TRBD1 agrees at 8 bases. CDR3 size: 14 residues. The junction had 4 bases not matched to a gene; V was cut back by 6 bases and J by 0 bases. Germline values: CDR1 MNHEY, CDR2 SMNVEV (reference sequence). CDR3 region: CASSQGQGSYEQYF. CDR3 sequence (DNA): TGTGCCAGCAGCCAAGGACAGGGCTCCTACGAGCAGTACTTC.

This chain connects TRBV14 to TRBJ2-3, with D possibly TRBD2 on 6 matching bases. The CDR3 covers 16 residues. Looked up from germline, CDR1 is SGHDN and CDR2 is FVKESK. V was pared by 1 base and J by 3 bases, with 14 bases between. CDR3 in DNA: TGTGCCAGCAGCCAAGTGGCAGGGAGGTGGACAGATACGCAGTATTTT. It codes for CASSQVAGRWTDTQYF.

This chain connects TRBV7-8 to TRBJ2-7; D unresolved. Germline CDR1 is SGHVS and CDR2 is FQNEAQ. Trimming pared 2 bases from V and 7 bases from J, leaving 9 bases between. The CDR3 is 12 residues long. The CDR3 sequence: CASSLWKEEQYF. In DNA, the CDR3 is TGTGCCAGCAGCTTATGGAAGGAAGAGCAGTACTTC.

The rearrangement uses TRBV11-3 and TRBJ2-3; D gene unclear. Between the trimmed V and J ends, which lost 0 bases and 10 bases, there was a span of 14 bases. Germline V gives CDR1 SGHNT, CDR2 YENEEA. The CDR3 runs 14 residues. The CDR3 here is CASSLETSYVAQYF. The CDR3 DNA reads TGTGCCAGCAGCTTAGAAACCTCCTACGTTGCGCAGTATTTT. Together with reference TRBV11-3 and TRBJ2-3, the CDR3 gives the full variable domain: EAGVVQSPRYKIIEKKQPVAFWCNPISGHNTLYWYLQNLGQGPELLIRYENEEAVDDSQLPKDRFSAERLKGVDSTLKIQPAELGDSAVYLCASSLETSYVAQYFGPGTRLTVL.

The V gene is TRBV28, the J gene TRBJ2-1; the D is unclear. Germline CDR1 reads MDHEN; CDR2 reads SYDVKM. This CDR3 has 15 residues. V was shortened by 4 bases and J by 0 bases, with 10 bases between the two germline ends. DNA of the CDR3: TGTGCCAGCAGTTGGACGGTGAGCTCCTACAATGAGCAGTTCTTC. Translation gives CASSWTVSSYNEQFF.

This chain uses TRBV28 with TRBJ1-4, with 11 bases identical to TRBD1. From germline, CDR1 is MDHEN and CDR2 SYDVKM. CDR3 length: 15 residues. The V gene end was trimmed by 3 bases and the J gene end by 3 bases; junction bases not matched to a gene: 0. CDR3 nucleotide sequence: TGTGCCAGCAGTTTGGGACAGGGGGCTAATGAAAAACTGTTTTTT. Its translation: CASSLGQGANEKLFF. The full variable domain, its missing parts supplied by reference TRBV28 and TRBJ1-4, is DVKVTQSSRYLVKRTGEKVFLECVQDMDHENMFWYRQDPGLGLRLIYFSYDVKMKEKGDIPEGYSVSREKKERFSLILESASTNQTSMYLCASSLGQGANEKLFFGSGTQLSVL.

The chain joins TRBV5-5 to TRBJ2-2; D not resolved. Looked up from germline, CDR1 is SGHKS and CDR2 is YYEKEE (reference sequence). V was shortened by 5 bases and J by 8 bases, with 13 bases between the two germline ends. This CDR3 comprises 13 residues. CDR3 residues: CASSATLRGELFF. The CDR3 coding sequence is TGTGCCAGCAGTGCGACCCTCCGGGGGGAGCTGTTTTTT. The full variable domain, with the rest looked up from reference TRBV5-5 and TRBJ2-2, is DAGVTQSPTHLIKTRGQQVTLRCSPISGHKSVSWYQQVLGQGPQFIFQYYEKEERGRGNFPDRFSARQFPNYSSELNVNALLLGDSALYLCASSATLRGELFFGEGSRLTVL.

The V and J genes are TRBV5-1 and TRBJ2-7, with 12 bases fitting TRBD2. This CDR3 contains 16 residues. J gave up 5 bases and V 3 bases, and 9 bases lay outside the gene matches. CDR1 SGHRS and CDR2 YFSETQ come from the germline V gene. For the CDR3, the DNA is TGCGCCAGCAGCTCCTACTCCAGACTAGCGGGAGACGAGCAGTACTTC. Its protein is CASSSYSRLAGDEQYF.

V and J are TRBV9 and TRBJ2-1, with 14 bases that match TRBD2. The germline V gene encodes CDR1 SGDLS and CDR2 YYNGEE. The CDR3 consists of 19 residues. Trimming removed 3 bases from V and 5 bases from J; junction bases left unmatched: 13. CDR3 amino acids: CASSAPPRTSGRRNNEQFF. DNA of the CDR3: TGTGCCAGCAGCGCTCCTCCCCGGACTAGCGGGAGGAGAAACAATGAGCAGTTCTTC.

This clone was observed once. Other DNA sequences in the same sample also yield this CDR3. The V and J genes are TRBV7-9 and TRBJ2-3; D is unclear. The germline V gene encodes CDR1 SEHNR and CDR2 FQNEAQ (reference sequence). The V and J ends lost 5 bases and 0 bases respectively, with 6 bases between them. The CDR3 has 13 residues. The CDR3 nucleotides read TGTGCCAGCAGCCCCCCCAGCACAGATACGCAGTATTTT. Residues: CASSPPSTDTQYF.